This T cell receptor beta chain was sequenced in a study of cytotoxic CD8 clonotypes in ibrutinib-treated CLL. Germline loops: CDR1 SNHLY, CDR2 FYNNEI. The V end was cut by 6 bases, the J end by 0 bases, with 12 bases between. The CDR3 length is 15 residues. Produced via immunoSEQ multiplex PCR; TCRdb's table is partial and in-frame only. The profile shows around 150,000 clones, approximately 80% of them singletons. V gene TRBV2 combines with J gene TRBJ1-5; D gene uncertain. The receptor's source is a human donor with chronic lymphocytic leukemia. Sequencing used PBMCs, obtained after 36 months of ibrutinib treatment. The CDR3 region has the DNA TGTGCCAGCAGCGAGACATGGAATAGCAATCAGCCCCAGCATTTT. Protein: CASSETWNSNQPQHF.